Below, one T cell receptor beta chain is given with its context. This specimen belongs to a study of OX40 agonist ivuxolimab in advanced cancers. Study details: Prior anti-PD-1, anti-PD-L1 or anti-CTLA-4 therapy did not bar entry, and around 39% had some.

TCRdb keeps only in-frame clones here, not all; method: immunoSEQ multiplex PCR. The table records some 80,000 clones, approximately 85% of them present only once. CDR1 and CDR2 from the germline V gene are MDHEN and SYDVKM. The CDR3 has 14 residues. V was cut by 3 bases and J by 0 bases, with 8 bases left in between. This material consisted of CD4+ or CD8+ T cells sorted from blood, taken in a trial of the OX40 agonist ivuxolimab. This chain joins TRBV28 and TRBJ1-1, with no clear D. The origin of this receptor is an adult with an advanced solid tumor such as melanoma, head and neck, liver or kidney cancer. In DNA, the CDR3 is TGTGCCAGCAGTTTGGCTACAGTGAACACTGAAGCTTTCTTT. Translated: CASSLATVNTEAFF.